The rows below give T cell receptor beta chains drawn from one sample of a study of OX40 agonist ivuxolimab in advanced cancers. The method was immunoSEQ multiplex PCR; TCRdb's version includes in-frame clones alone and lacks a portion of them. Here the sample spans some 130,000 clones, about nine tenths being singletons. The sequences come from CD4+ or CD8+ T cells sorted from blood, collected in a trial of the OX40 agonist ivuxolimab. The receptors derive from an adult with an advanced solid tumor such as melanoma, head and neck, liver or kidney cancer. Each CDR3 is given with its conserved first and last residue. The D gene is left open where the match is weak. The listing skips clone size in some rows; elsewhere it reads once, few, many or a size class.

d_call | j_call | v_call | clone_size | cdr3_aa | cdr3_nt
TRBD2 | TRBJ2-7 | TRBV2 | . | CATAGGSYEQYF | TGTGCCACCGCGGGGGGGTCCTACGAGCAGTACTTC
. | TRBJ2-3 | TRBV5-6 | . | CASSFLSPPDTQYF | TGTGCCAGCAGCTTCTTGTCCCCACCAGATACGCAGTATTTT
. | TRBJ1-5 | TRBV6-5 | . | CASSYSGGNQPQHF | TGTGCCAGCAGTTACTCGGGGGGGAATCAGCCCCAGCATTTT
TRBD1 | TRBJ1-2 | TRBV28 | . | CASSSGTGEAFGYTF | TGTGCCAGCAGTTCAGGAACAGGGGAGGCGTTTGGCTACACCTTC
TRBD2 | TRBJ2-3 | TRBV5-4 | once | CASSHKLAGASTDTQYF | TGTGCCAGCAGCCATAAATTAGCGGGAGCGAGCACAGATACGCAGTATTTT
TRBD1 | TRBJ1-2 | TRBV19 | . | CASSMGQGGYGYTF | TGTGCCAGTAGTATGGGACAGGGAGGCTATGGCTACACCTTC
. | TRBJ1-5 | TRBV6-5 | . | CASNQGENQPQHF | TGTGCCAGCAATCAAGGAGAAAATCAGCCCCAGCATTTT
. | TRBJ1-5 | TRBV6-5 | . | CASTPSRNSNQPQHF | TGTGCCAGCACCCCCAGCCGGAATAGCAATCAGCCCCAGCATTTT
. | TRBJ1-5 | TRBV28 | . | CASSLGGWVRNQPQHF | TGTGCCAGCAGTTTGGGGGGCTGGGTTCGCAATCAGCCCCAGCATTTT
TRBD1 | TRBJ1-2 | TRBV6-1 | . | CASSSGQGLGYTF | TGTGCCAGCAGTTCAGGACAGGGCTTGGGCTACACCTTC
. | TRBJ1-1 | TRBV5-4 | . | CASSRAGNTEAFF | TGTGCCAGCAGCCGGGCAGGGAACACTGAAGCTTTCTTT
. | TRBJ1-5 | TRBV27 | . | CASSSQDRISNQPQHF | TGTGCCAGCAGTTCACAGGACAGAATTAGCAATCAGCCCCAGCATTTT
. | TRBJ1-1 | TRBV14 | few | CASSQVQQAFF | TGTGCCAGCAGCCAAGTACAGCAAGCTTTCTTT
TRBD2 | TRBJ2-1 | TRBV5-1 | . | CASSMTSGSYNEQFF | TGCGCCAGCAGCATGACTAGCGGGAGCTACAATGAGCAGTTCTTC
. | TRBJ1-5 | TRBV6-1 | . | CASSESAVRSNQPQHF | TGTGCCAGCAGTGAATCGGCGGTAAGAAGCAATCAGCCCCAGCATTTT
. | TRBJ2-7 | TRBV27 | few | CASSFSSTRYEQYF | TGTGCCAGCAGTTTTTCGAGCACAAGATACGAGCAGTACTTC
. | TRBJ1-2 | TRBV28 | . | CASRSASNYGYTF | TGTGCCAGCAGGAGTGCATCTAACTATGGCTACACCTTC
TRBD2 | TRBJ2-2 | TRBV25-1 | once | CASSEVGAGGVGELFF | TGTGCCAGCAGTGAAGTAGGGGCGGGAGGCGTCGGGGAGCTGTTTTTT
. | TRBJ2-7 | TRBV6-5 | once | CATLGADEQYF | TGTGCCACGCTCGGGGCTGACGAGCAGTACTTC
. | TRBJ1-5 | TRBV7-6 | once | CASSLDSNQPQHF | TGTGCCAGCAGCCTCGATAGCAATCAGCCCCAGCATTTT
. | TRBJ1-5 | TRBV7-2 | . | CASRLDTYSNQPQHF | TGTGCCAGCAGATTAGACACCTATAGCAATCAGCCCCAGCATTTT
. | TRBJ1-4 | TRBV7-6 | . | CASSLGPEANEKLFF | TGTGCCAGCAGCCTCGGACCGGAGGCTAATGAAAAACTGTTTTTT
. | TRBJ2-5 | TRBV6-5 | . | CASSYSGLPQETQYF | TGTGCCAGCAGTTACTCCGGACTACCCCAAGAGACCCAGTACTTC
TRBD2 | TRBJ2-7 | TRBV7-2 | few | CASSLVARTSGSYEQYF | TGTGCCAGCAGCTTAGTTGCTAGGACTAGCGGGAGCTACGAGCAGTACTTC
. | TRBJ2-1 | TRBV28 | once | CASTGAANEQFF | TGTGCCAGCACGGGGGCAGCCAATGAGCAGTTCTTC
. | TRBJ2-2 | TRBV11-2 | . | CASSFSRAITGELFF | TGTGCCAGCAGCTTTTCGCGGGCGATTACCGGGGAGCTGTTTTTT
. | TRBJ2-4 | TRBV7-2 | . | CASSFTQNIQYF | TGTGCCAGCAGCTTTACTCAGAACATTCAGTACTTC
. | TRBJ2-1 | TRBV7-9 | once | CASSVNNEQFF | TGTGCCAGCAGTGTAAACAATGAGCAGTTCTTC
TRBD1 | TRBJ1-4 | TRBV5-5 | . | CASSSDRVGEKLFF | TGTGCCAGCAGCTCGGACAGGGTAGGAGAAAAACTGTTTTTT
TRBD2 | TRBJ2-1 | TRBV5-4 | . | CASSARLAGAVYEQFF | TGTGCCAGCAGCGCCCGACTAGCGGGAGCCGTATATGAGCAGTTCTTC
. | TRBJ1-2 | TRBV7-2 | . | CASSPGPLENYGYTF | TGTGCCAGCAGCCCAGGTCCTCTAGAGAACTATGGCTACACCTTC
. | TRBJ2-3 | TRBV7-3 | . | CASSSSSTDTQYF | TGTGCCAGCAGCTCATCTAGCACAGATACGCAGTATTTT
. | TRBJ2-2 | TRBV19 | . | CASSIGTANTGELFF | TGTGCCAGTAGTATTGGGACCGCGAACACCGGGGAGCTGTTTTTT
. | TRBJ2-3 | TRBV5-1 | once | CASTLDSTSTDTQYF | TGCGCCAGCACCCTGGACAGTACTAGCACAGATACGCAGTATTTT
TRBD2 | TRBJ2-7 | TRBV19 | . | CASSKGLAGVNEQYF | TGTGCCAGTAGTAAAGGACTAGCGGGAGTCAACGAGCAGTACTTC
. | TRBJ1-1 | TRBV2 | . | CASSVAGDTEAFF | TGTGCCAGCAGTGTCGCGGGGGACACTGAAGCTTTCTTT
TRBD1 | TRBJ1-1 | TRBV7-9 | . | CASSLRAGGNTEAFF | TGTGCCAGCAGCTTACGGGCAGGGGGGAACACTGAAGCTTTCTTT
. | TRBJ1-1 | TRBV28 | . | CASSLGHSMNTEAFF | TGTGCCAGCAGTTTAGGGCACAGCATGAACACTGAAGCTTTCTTT
. | TRBJ2-7 | TRBV30 | once | CAWSAAGSYEQYF | TGTGCCTGGAGCGCCGCCGGGTCCTACGAGCAGTACTTC
TRBD2 | TRBJ2-6 | TRBV7-3 | . | CASSPGGTSGANVLTF | TGTGCCAGCAGCCCCGGGGGGACCTCTGGGGCCAACGTCCTGACTTTC
TRBD1 | TRBJ1-4 | TRBV18 | . | CASSPMGQGNEKLFF | TGTGCCAGCTCACCAATGGGACAGGGGAATGAAAAACTGTTTTTT
. | TRBJ2-2 | TRBV6-5 | once | CASSSRVPGELFF | TGTGCCAGCAGTTCCAGGGTCCCCGGGGAGCTGTTTTTT
TRBD1 | TRBJ1-3 | TRBV9 | . | CASSAGQPGSSGNTIYF | TGTGCCAGCAGCGCGGGACAGCCGGGTAGCTCTGGAAACACCATATATTTT
. | TRBJ1-3 | TRBV9 | . | CASSLTGFSGNTIYF | TGTGCCAGCAGCCTGACGGGGTTCTCTGGAAACACCATATATTTT
. | TRBJ1-1 | TRBV9 | . | CASSVDENTEAFF | TGTGCCAGCAGCGTAGATGAGAACACTGAAGCTTTCTTT
. | TRBJ2-7 | TRBV20-1 | . | CSAKLNYEQYF | TGCAGTGCTAAATTGAACTACGAGCAGTACTTC
TRBD1 | TRBJ1-5 | TRBV28 | . | CASSPMTGLRQPQHF | TGTGCCAGCAGTCCTATGACAGGGCTACGACAGCCCCAGCATTTT
. | TRBJ1-4 | TRBV7-9 | . | CASSLDAGANEKLFF | TGTGCCAGCAGCTTAGACGCAGGGGCTAATGAAAAACTGTTTTTT
TRBD2 | TRBJ2-1 | TRBV6-5 | . | CASSYGSGSAYNEQFF | TGTGCCAGCAGTTACGGTAGCGGGAGTGCCTACAATGAGCAGTTCTTC
TRBD1 | TRBJ1-6 | TRBV30 | once | CAWSGGTGTASLNSPLHF | TGTGCCTGGAGTGGAGGAACTGGGACAGCGAGTCTTAATTCACCCCTCCACTTT
. | TRBJ1-2 | TRBV18 | few | CASSPSSAGPYGYTF | TGTGCCAGCTCACCATCTTCGGCAGGGCCCTATGGCTACACCTTC
. | TRBJ1-1 | TRBV25-1 | . | CASSEGGSYLEAFF | TGTGCCAGCAGTGAAGGGGGCAGCTACCTTGAAGCTTTCTTT
. | TRBJ1-1 | TRBV5-4 | . | CASSLGGAVGSEAFF | TGTGCCAGCAGCTTGGGGGGGGCGGTGGGCAGTGAAGCTTTCTTT